This T cell receptor (beta chain) was sequenced during a study of T cell responses to AZD1222 COVID-19 vaccine. Here immunoSEQ multiplex PCR was the method, and the copy in TCRdb shows in-frame clones only, minus some. The top ten hold roughly 1.1% of the sample, which has approximately 45,000 clones, 80% to 90% seen once. The CDR3 contains 15 residues. Trimming removed 2 bases at V and 3 bases at J, with 9 bases between. Germline values: CDR1 SGHRS, CDR2 YFSETQ. This TCR was sampled from an adult who received the AZD1222 COVID-19 vaccine. Sequenced material: peripheral blood, taken 28 days after the second AZD1222 dose. The rearrangement links TRBV5-1 to TRBJ2-6; a weak D match, TRBD2 (6 bases). The DNA of the CDR3 is TGCGCCAGCAGCTTAGGAGGGGATGGGGCCAACGTCCTGACTTTC. Protein product: CASSLGGDGANVLTF.